This TCR beta chain was captured by sequencing in a study of spatial heterogeneity in lung cancer. Trimming cost V 1 base and J 4 bases; bases outside gene matches: 7. Looked up from germline, CDR1 is LGHDT and CDR2 is YNNKEL (reference sequence). This CDR3 comprises 16 residues. Each molecule of TCR cDNA was tagged with one unique molecular identifier. TCRdb re-called the 5' RACE reads with MiXCR, one entry per CDR3 protein. This sample yields just under 45,000 distinct CDR3 sequences, of which 20% to 25% are seen a single time; roughly 6.5% belongs to the top ten. Time point of the sample: blood at routine non-recurrence follow-up after resection. Whole RNA from tumor, nontumor lung or frozen PBMC was sequenced unsorted.

This specimen consisted of PBMCs, obtained at follow-up. The clonotype originates from a female donor with early-stage non-small cell lung cancer. The chain is built from TRBV3-1 and TRBJ2-3; TRBD2 matches at 8 bases. The CDR3 loop reads CASSQVPGGSSDTQYF. In DNA form, the CDR3 reads TGTGCCAGCAGCCAAGTCCCGGGAGGGAGCTCAGATACGCAGTATTTT.